This T cell receptor (beta chain) was captured in a study of tumor-infiltrating lymphocytes in primary liver carcinoma. Study as a whole: The study included patients who were men and women aged 30 to 69 years. The neoplasms were of stage T1-T3 N0M0, with dimensions of about 4.2 to 11 cm across. Study-level findings and limits: Blood's top-250-clone fraction was significantly lower than that of tumors (p = 0.039). Among the pair types, tumor region pairs showed more overlap than tumor-adjacent and tumor-blood pairs.

TCR beta cDNA was prepared out of 500 ng total RNA by means of a constant-region primer. A slightly modified ARM-PCR protocol with three nested multiplex PCR rounds produced these TCR beta libraries. For about 11 cycles apiece, the opening two PCR rounds ran with TRBV1-TRBV30 forward primers and a C-beta reverse primer. One entry per CDR3 protein, called by TCRdb with MiXCR from the multiplex PCR reads. Altogether about 120,000 distinct CDR3 sequences are present, approximately 68% being singletons, with the ten largest covering 8.1%. Co-extracting RNA and DNA was done with roughly 17-34 mg of unsorted bulk tissue as input. Trimming stripped 7 bases from V and 3 bases from J, with 13 bases between. The CDR3 is made up of 13 amino acids. Germline V lookup: CDR1 SGHAT, CDR2 FQNNGV. This clonotype has at least ten counts. Its antigen is currently unknown.

This TCR derives from a woman aged 60 to 75 with primary liver carcinoma and hepatitis B virus infection. The rearrangement links TRBV11-2 to TRBJ2-7; tentative D call: TRBD2 (6 bases). Sample: tumor-adjacent normal liver tissue. CDR3 nucleotide sequence: TGTGCCAGCAAGATTGCGGGGAACTACGAGCAGTACTTC. Translation: CASKIAGNYEQYF.